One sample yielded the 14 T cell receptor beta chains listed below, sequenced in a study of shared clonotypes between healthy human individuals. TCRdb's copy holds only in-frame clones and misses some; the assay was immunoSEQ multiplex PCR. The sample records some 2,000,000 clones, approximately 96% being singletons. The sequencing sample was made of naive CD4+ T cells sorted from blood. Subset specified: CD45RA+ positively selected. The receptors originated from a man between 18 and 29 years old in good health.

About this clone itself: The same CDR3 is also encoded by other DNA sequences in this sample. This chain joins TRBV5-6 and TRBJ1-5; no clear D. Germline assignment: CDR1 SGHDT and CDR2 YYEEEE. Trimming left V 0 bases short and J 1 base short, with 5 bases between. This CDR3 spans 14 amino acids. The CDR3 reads CASSLVGSNQPQHF. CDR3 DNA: TGTGCCAGCAGCTTGGTCGGGAGCAATCAGCCCCAGCATTTT. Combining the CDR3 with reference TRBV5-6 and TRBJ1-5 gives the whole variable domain DAGVTQSPTHLIKTRGQQVTLRCSPKSGHDTVSWYQQALGQGPQFIFQYYEEEERQRGNFPDRFSGHQFPNYSSELNVNALLLGDSALYLCASSLVGSNQPQHFGDGTRLSIL.

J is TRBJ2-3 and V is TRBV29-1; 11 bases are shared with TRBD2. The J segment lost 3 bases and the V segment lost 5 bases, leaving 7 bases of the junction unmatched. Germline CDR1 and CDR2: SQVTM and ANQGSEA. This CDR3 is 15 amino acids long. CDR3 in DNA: TGCAGCGTTTTGGGAACTAGCGGGAGAACAGATACGCAGTATTTT. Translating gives CSVLGTSGRTDTQYF.

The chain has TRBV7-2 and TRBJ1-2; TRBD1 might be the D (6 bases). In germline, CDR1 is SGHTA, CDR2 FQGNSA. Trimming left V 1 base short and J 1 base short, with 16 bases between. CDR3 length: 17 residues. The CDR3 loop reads CASSLDGRTGLNYGYTF. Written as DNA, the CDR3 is TGTGCCAGCAGCTTAGACGGACGCACAGGGCTTAACTATGGCTACACCTTC.

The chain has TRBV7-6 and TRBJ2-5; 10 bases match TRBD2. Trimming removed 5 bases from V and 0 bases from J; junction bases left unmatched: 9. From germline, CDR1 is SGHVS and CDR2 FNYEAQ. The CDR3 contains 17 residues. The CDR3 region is CASSRLAGLGNQETQYF. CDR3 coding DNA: TGTGCCAGCAGCCGACTAGCGGGCCTAGGGAACCAAGAGACCCAGTACTTC.

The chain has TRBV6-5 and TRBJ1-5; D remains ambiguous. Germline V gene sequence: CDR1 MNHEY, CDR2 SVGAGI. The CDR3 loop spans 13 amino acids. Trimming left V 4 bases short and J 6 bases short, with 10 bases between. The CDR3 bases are TGTGCCAGCAGTTGGTCGCGGGGTCAGCCCCAGCATTTT. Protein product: CASSWSRGQPQHF.

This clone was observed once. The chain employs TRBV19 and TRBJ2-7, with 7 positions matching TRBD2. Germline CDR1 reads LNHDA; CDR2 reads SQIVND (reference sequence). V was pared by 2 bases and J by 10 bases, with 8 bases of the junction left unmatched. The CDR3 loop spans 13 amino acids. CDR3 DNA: TGTGCCAGTAGTATAAGCGGGGCCCCTCAACAGTACTTC. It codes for CASSISGAPQQYF.

This CDR3 reads CASSLAQGSTLYYNSPLHF. In DNA form, the CDR3 reads TGTGCCAGCAGCTTAGCACAGGGGTCGACACTATACTATAATTCACCCCTCCACTTT. The V gene is TRBV11-2, the J gene TRBJ1-6; TRBD1 matches at 7 bases. V lost 1 base, J lost 3 bases, and 12 bases stayed unmatched. The CDR3 extends over 19 amino acids. The germline V gene has CDR1 SGHAT and CDR2 FQNNGV.

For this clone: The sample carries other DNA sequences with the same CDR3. Written as DNA, the CDR3 is TGCGCCAGCAGCAGAACCGGGGGTGGCTACAATGAGCAGTTCTTC. This gives the protein CASSRTGGGYNEQFF. The rearrangement uses TRBV5-1 and TRBJ2-1; TRBD2 might be the D (6 bases). The V gene lost 4 bases and the J gene lost 3 bases, with 14 bases spanning the gap. The CDR3 is made up of 15 amino acids. The germline CDR1 and CDR2 sequences are SGHRS and YFSETQ.

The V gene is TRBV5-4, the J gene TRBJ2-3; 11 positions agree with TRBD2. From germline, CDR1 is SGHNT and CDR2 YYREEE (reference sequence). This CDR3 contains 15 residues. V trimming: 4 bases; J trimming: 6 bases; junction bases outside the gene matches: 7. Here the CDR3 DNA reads TGTGCCAGCAGCCAGGGACTAGCGGCGCGGGATACGCAGTATTTT. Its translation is CASSQGLAARDTQYF.

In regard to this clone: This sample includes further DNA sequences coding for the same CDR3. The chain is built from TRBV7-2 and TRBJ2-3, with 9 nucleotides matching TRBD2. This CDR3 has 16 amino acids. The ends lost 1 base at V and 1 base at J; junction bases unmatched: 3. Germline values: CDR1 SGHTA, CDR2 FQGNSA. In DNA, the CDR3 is TGTGCCAGCAGCTTAGGCGGGAGGGCCGGCACAGATACGCAGTATTTT. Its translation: CASSLGGRAGTDTQYF.

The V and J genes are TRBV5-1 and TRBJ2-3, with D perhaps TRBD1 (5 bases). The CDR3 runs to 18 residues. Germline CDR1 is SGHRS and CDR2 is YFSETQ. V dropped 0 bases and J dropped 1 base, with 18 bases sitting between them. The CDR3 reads CASSLGLTAQSGTDTQYF. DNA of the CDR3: TGCGCCAGCAGCTTGGGGTTGACAGCGCAATCAGGCACAGATACGCAGTATTTT.

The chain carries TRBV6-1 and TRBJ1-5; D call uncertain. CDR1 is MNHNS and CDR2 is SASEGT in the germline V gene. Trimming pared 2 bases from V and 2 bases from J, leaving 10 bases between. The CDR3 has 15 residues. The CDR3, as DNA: TGTGCCAGCAGTGAAAGTTTACGGGGCAATCAGCCCCAGCATTTT. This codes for CASSESLRGNQPQHF.

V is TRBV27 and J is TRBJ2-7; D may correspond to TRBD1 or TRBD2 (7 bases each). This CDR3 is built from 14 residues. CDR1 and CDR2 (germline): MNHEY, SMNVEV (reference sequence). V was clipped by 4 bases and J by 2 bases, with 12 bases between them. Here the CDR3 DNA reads TGTGCCAGCAGTTACCAGGGGGGGGCCTACGAGCAGTACTTC. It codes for CASSYQGGAYEQYF.

The CDR3 reads CASSFGGMVGETQYF. CDR3 in DNA: TGCGCCAGCAGCTTCGGGGGCATGGTGGGAGAGACCCAGTACTTC. The J gene is TRBJ2-5, the V gene TRBV5-1; the D call may be TRBD1 or TRBD2 (6 bases each). Germline CDR1 SGHRS, CDR2 YFSETQ. V lost 2 bases and J 4 bases, leaving 15 bases between the germline ends. The CDR3 runs 15 residues.